This TCR beta chain was sequenced in a study of tumor and adjacent non-tumor tissue in lung cancer. On the study more broadly: The cohort had around eleven adenocarcinoma, 2 squamous cell and 1 small cell patients.

Germline assignment: CDR1 WSHSY and CDR2 SAAADI. The CDR3 has 12 residues. The template was RNA from unsorted bulk tissue. A modified ARM-PCR protocol with three rounds of nested PCR amplified TCRbeta. TCRdb analysed the multiplex PCR reads with MiXCR anew, one entry per CDR3 protein. The table has about 200,000 distinct CDR3 sequences, 60% to 75% seen once. Broader study findings: Tumor repertoires had a smaller top 100 clone share than normal lung.

On this clonotype itself: The antigen is undetermined. One base away lies a much larger clone, so this may be a sequencing read error.

This TCR derives from a man between 60 and 75 years old with non-small cell lung cancer. J is TRBJ2-1 and V is TRBV10-2; no reliable D call. Sequencing was done on a sample of lung tumor tissue. The CDR3 DNA follows: TGCACCAGCAGTGATTACAGCAATGAGCAGTTCTTC. Translated, it gives CTSSDYSNEQFF.